The 13 T cell receptor beta chains below all came from one sample that was sequenced in a study of cytomegalovirus exposure and HLA in healthy donors. Primers for the PCR totalled 60 Vbeta and 13 Jbeta. The method was immunoSEQ multiplex PCR; TCRdb's version includes in-frame clones alone and lacks a portion of them. Among fewer than 200,000 clones, approximately 80% were seen once, and the ten largest hold roughly 4.8%. Sequencing was done on a sample of PBMCs. The receptors stem from a woman in her 50s in good health and CMV-seropositive.

The chain has TRBV10-1 and TRBJ2-3; D possibly corresponds to TRBD2 (5 bases). CDR3 length: 14 residues. The germline V gene has CDR1 WNHNN and CDR2 SYGVQD (reference sequence). The V end lost 9 bases, the J end lost 2 bases, and 15 bases lay between the germline ends. The CDR3 loop is CARRARKATDTQYF. The CDR3 DNA follows: TGCGCCAGGAGGGCTCGGAAGGCCACAGATACGCAGTATTTT.

The chain employs TRBV7-2 and TRBJ1-2; the D gene is possibly TRBD1 (6 bases). The germline V and J ends were trimmed by 3 bases and 3 bases, with 17 bases remaining between them. This CDR3 comprises 16 residues. CDR1 is SGHTA and CDR2 is FQGNSA in the germline V gene. Written as DNA, the CDR3 is TGTGCCAGCAGCTTTTTTGCGGGGGGGCGCGACTATGGCTACACCTTC. This sequence encodes CASSFFAGGRDYGYTF.

This clone was seen once. The same CDR3 also results from other DNA sequences found in this sample. V is TRBV7-8 and J is TRBJ1-1; a possible D gene is TRBD1 (5 bases). This CDR3 comprises 13 residues. From germline, CDR1 is SGHVS and CDR2 FQNEAQ. Trimming left V 5 bases short and J 4 bases short, with 11 bases between. CDR3: CASSPRGGTEAFF. The CDR3 coding sequence is TGTGCCAGCAGCCCTCGGGGGGGCACTGAAGCTTTCTTT. The whole variable domain, filled in from reference TRBV7-8 and TRBJ1-1, reads GAGVSQSPRYKVAKRGQDVALRCDPISGHVSLFWYQQALGQGPEFLTYFQNEAQLDKSGLPSDRFFAERPEGSVSTLKIQRTQQEDSAVYLCASSPRGGTEAFFGQGTRLTVV.

As to this clone: At the DNA level, this CDR3 is encoded by other sequences in the same sample as well. This sequence joins TRBV11-2 and TRBJ2-3; D not certain. The CDR3 has 12 residues. Germline CDR1 and CDR2: SGHAT and FQNNGV. V shed 4 bases and J shed 0 bases, with 2 bases lying between them. CDR3 residues: CASSSSTDTQYF. In DNA form, the CDR3 reads TGTGCCAGCAGCTCAAGCACAGATACGCAGTATTTT.

In this sample, this clone turned up once. The chain links TRBV4-3 to TRBJ2-7, with TRBD1 matching 8 bases. V lost 1 base to trimming and J lost 7 bases; unmatched junction nucleotides: 3. The CDR3 consists of 13 residues. The germline gives CDR1 LGHNA, CDR2 YSLEER. The CDR3 sequence: CASSQAGGGEQYF. As DNA, the CDR3 is TGCGCCAGCAGCCAAGCAGGGGGCGGTGAGCAGTACTTC.

The chain joins TRBV2 to TRBJ2-7, with 9 bases aligning to TRBD2. This CDR3 contains 16 residues. Germline V gene lookup returns CDR1 SNHLY and CDR2 FYNNEI. Germline trimming cut 3 bases from V and 1 base from J; bases unmatched to any gene: 7. CDR3 in amino acids: CASSDRLSGRSYEQYF. CDR3 coding DNA: TGTGCCAGCAGTGATCGGTTGAGCGGGAGGTCCTACGAGCAGTACTTC.

The chain recombines TRBV2 with TRBJ2-2; tentative D call: TRBD1 (7 bases). Trimming stripped 8 bases from V and 1 base from J, with 17 bases between. This CDR3 is built from 16 residues. Germline V gene data show CDR1 as SNHLY and CDR2 as FYNNEI. The CDR3 spells CASRRGTDRNTGELFF. The CDR3 nucleotides read TGTGCCAGCCGGAGGGGGACAGATAGGAACACCGGGGAGCTGTTTTTT.

The chain couples TRBV6-6 to TRBJ2-7; D is possibly TRBD2 (6 bases). Germline CDR1 MNHNY, CDR2 SVGAGI (reference sequence). This CDR3 has 15 residues. V lost 2 bases to trimming and J lost 3 bases, with 14 bases between them. The CDR3 spells CASSYEGGKVYEQYF. The CDR3 nucleotides read TGTGCCAGCAGTTACGAGGGCGGGAAGGTCTACGAGCAGTACTTC.

This chain joins TRBV6-4 and TRBJ2-2; tentative D call: TRBD1 (6 bases). CDR3 length: 18 amino acids. The germline V and J ends were trimmed by 5 bases and 4 bases, with 23 bases remaining between them. Per germline, CDR1 MRHNA and CDR2 SNTAGT. In DNA form, the CDR3 reads TGTGCCAGCAGTAACCCCAGGGGTGGGCTAGGGGCCACCGGGGAGCTGTTTTTT. Its protein product is CASSNPRGGLGATGELFF.

The rearrangement joins TRBV27 to TRBJ1-2; 8 positions match TRBD1. Germline V lookup: CDR1 MNHEY, CDR2 SMNVEV (reference sequence). The CDR3 spans 15 residues. V shed 10 bases and J 4 bases; nucleotides not matched to a gene: 14. For the CDR3, the DNA is TGTGCCACCTCGACTCGGACAGGGTCGTCCTATGGCTACACCTTC. Encoded protein: CATSTRTGSSYGYTF.

The rearrangement uses TRBV7-2 and TRBJ1-2; maybe TRBD1 (5 bases). V was shortened by 10 bases and J by 4 bases, with 13 bases between the two germline ends. This CDR3 region has 12 residues. Germline loops: CDR1 SGHTA, CDR2 FQGNSA. The CDR3 nucleotides are TGTGCCACCAGTACAGGAACCTATGGCTACACCTTC. Its protein product is CATSTGTYGYTF.

The genes are TRBV10-3 and TRBJ2-5, with 8 bases that match TRBD1. Unmatched junction bases numbered 3, after V lost 0 bases and J lost 6 bases. The CDR3 runs 14 residues. Germline CDR1 and CDR2: ENHRY and SYGVKD. The DNA for the CDR3 is TGTGCCATCAGTGAGTCGACAGGGGTAAAGACCCAGTACTTC. It yields the protein CAISESTGVKTQYF.

This clone has just one count. The J gene is TRBJ1-3, the V gene TRBV5-1; 8 bases map to TRBD1. Unmatched junction bases numbered 12, after V lost 3 bases and J lost 4 bases. Germline V gives CDR1 SGHRS, CDR2 YFSETQ. This CDR3 has 17 amino acids. CDR3 DNA sequence: TGCGCCAGCAGCTGGGGATACCAGGGGGCTCTGGGAAACACCATATATTTT. Amino acids: CASSWGYQGALGNTIYF.